This TCR beta chain was profiled in a study of control samples from healthy donors and cancer patients (dated by TCRdb to 2018 to 2021). Comments on this clone: Its antigen has not been determined. The input lacks base qualities; no much larger clone sits a single base away.

Looking up the germline V gene yields CDR1 KGHDR and CDR2 SFDVKD. V trim: 4 bases; J trim: 7 bases; unmatched bases: 12. The CDR3, cysteine through phenylalanine, is 16 amino acids long. The only DNA kept is the CDR3, 48 bases in frame from the first base. The library was produced with the immunoSEQ multiplex PCR assay. TCRdb obtained this table from immuneACCESS and retained in-frame rearrangements with V and J assigned. These tables miss some clones; where compared with another copy, unresolved V genes account for less than half of the shortfall, and the remainder is unexplained. This sample gives under 80,000 clones in total; approximately 94% of them show up just once. The ten largest clones take up 2.8% of the sample.

The sequence was collected from a woman in her thirties in good health. The V and J segments used are TRBV24-1 and TRBJ2-1; TRBD1 lines up with 7 middle nucleotides. Sequenced material: blood. The DNA is TGTGCCACCAGTGACACACAATCGACAGGGACGAATGAGCAGTTCTTC. Its translation is CATSDTQSTGTNEQFF.